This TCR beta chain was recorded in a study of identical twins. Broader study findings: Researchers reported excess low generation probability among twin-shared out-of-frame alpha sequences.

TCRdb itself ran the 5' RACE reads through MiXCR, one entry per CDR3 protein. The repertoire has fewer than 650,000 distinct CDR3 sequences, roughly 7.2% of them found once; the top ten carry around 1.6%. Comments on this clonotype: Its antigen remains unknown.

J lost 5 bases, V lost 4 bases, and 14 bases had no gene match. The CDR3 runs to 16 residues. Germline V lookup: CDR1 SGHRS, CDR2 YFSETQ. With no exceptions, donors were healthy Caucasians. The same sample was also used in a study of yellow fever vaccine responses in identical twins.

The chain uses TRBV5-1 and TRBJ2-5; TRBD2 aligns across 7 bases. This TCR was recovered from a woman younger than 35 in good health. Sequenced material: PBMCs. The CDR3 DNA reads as TGCGCCAGCAGCCCAGCGGGGTACACGTCAGGGGAGACCCAGTACTTC. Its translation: CASSPAGYTSGETQYF. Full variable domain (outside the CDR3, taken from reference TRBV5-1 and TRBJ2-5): KAGVTQTPRYLIKTRGQQVTLSCSPISGHRSVSWYQQTPGQGLQFLFEYFSETQRNKGNFPGRFSGRQFSNSRSEMNVSTLELGDSALYLCASSPAGYTSGETQYFGPGTRLLVL.